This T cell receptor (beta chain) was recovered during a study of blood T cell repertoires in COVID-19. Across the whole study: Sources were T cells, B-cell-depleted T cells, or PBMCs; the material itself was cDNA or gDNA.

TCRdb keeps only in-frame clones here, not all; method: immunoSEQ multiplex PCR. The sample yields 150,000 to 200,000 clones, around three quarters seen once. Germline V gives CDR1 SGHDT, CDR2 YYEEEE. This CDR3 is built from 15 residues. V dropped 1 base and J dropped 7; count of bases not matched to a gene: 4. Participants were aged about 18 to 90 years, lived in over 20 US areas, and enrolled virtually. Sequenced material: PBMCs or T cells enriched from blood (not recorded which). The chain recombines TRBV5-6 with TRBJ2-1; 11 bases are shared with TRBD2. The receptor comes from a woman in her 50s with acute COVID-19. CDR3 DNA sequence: TGTGCCAGCAGCTTGACTAGCGGGGGCGGGAATGAGCAGTTCTTC. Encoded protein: CASSLTSGGGNEQFF.